This TCR beta chain appears in the sequencing data of a study of T cell repertoires in cytomegalovirus infection. Study summary: Peptides in the study included HLA-C-restricted and HLA-B-restricted CMV epitopes. Based on public TCR beta signatures, there were indications of CMV infection and of a matching HLA type.

TCRdb analysed the reads with MiXCR anew, one entry per CDR3 protein. The repertoire holds under 150,000 distinct CDR3 sequences, with roughly 30% as singletons. Trimming cost V 2 bases and J 1 base, with 10 bases left between them. This CDR3 is 15 amino acids long. Germline V CDR1 and CDR2: MDHEN, SYDVKM. General study points: HLA-C-restricted CMV-specific TCR beta clonotypes prevailed in the ex vivo response. Cumulated frequencies of public TCR beta families served to identify carriers of CMV plus the relevant HLA.

Comment on this clonotype: Antigen unknown.

The material was CD8+ T cells from cultured PBMCs, obtained from culture after CMV antigen stimulation. The receptor comes from a human donor in good health (CMV status not recorded). Some clones in this sample may be carry-over from other donors' samples. The chain uses TRBV28 and TRBJ2-3, with a tentative D call TRBD2 (6 bases). Here the CDR3 reads CASSLGGFRTDTQYF. The CDR3 DNA sequence: TGTGCCAGCAGTTTAGGGGGGTTCCGCACAGATACGCAGTATTTT.